The 24 T cell receptor beta chains below come from one sample, sequenced in a study of T cells in Graves' hyperthyroidism and ophthalmopathy. Amplification of TCR beta CDR3 regions used RNA as the template. The HTBI primer set was used in a first-round RT-PCR of the TCR CDR3. One entry per CDR3 protein, called by TCRdb with MiXCR from the multiplex PCR reads. The data show approximately 380,000 distinct CDR3 sequences, approximately 17% seen once. The specimen sequenced was blood. These receptors were taken from a man between 18 and 29 years old with Graves' ophthalmopathy.

Ten or more counts support this clonotype. The genes are TRBV5-4 and TRBJ2-3, with D possibly being TRBD2 (6 bases). The CDR3 totals 15 residues. In germline, CDR1 is SGHNT, CDR2 YYREEE (reference sequence). The V end was cut by 4 bases, the J end by 2 bases, with 14 bases between. The CDR3 bases are TGTGCCAGCAGCCACGGGACTTTCAACACAGATACGCAGTATTTT. It specifies CASSHGTFNTDTQYF. Based on the CDR3 plus reference TRBV5-4 and TRBJ2-3, the full variable domain is ETGVTQSPTHLIKTRGQQVTLRCSSQSGHNTVSWYQQALGQGPQFIFQYYREEENGRGNFPPRFSGLQFPNYSSELNVNALELDDSALYLCASSHGTFNTDTQYFGPGTRLTVL.

V gene TRBV29-1 combines with J gene TRBJ1-2, with D hard to call. Trimming removed 7 bases from V and 4 bases from J, with 13 bases in between. From germline, CDR1 is SQVTM and CDR2 ANQGSEA. CDR3 length: 12 residues. The CDR3 DNA reads TGCAGCGCTATGGAAGGGCCCTATGGCTACACCTTC. Protein product: CSAMEGPYGYTF. The variable domain in full, with the rest retrieved from reference TRBV29-1 and TRBJ1-2, is SAVISQKPSRDICQRGTSLTIQCQVDSQVTMMFWYRQQPGQSLTLIATANQGSEATYESGFVIDKFPISRPNLTFSTLTVSNMSPEDSSIYLCSAMEGPYGYTFGSGTRLTVV.

The chain is built from TRBV7-9 and TRBJ1-6; tentative D call: TRBD1 (6 bases). The ends were cut back, 5 bases at V and 9 bases at J, with 14 bases in the middle. The CDR3 sequence is 14 residues long. CDR1 SEHNR and CDR2 FQNEAQ come from the germline V gene (reference sequence). CDR3 protein: CASSPKGGISPLHF. CDR3 DNA: TGTGCCAGCAGCCCAAAGGGGGGAATTTCACCCCTCCACTTT.

This clonotype occurred many times. The chain employs TRBV27 and TRBJ2-7; D call uncertain. V shed 4 bases and J shed 6 bases, with 10 bases lying between them. The CDR3 is made up of 12 amino acids. Germline V gene lookup returns CDR1 MNHEY and CDR2 SMNVEV (reference sequence). DNA for the CDR3: TGTGCCAGCAGTTCATCTGCCTCCGAGCAGTACTTC. Encoded protein: CASSSSASEQYF.

This clonotype appeared many times. The chain recombines TRBV2 with TRBJ2-7, with 8 positions matching TRBD2. V trimming: 9 bases; J trimming: 5 bases; junction bases outside the gene matches: 6. The CDR3 spans 12 residues. CDR1 SNHLY and CDR2 FYNNEI come from the germline V gene. The CDR3 spells CASQRGSDEQYF. The DNA of the CDR3 is TGTGCCAGTCAGCGGGGGTCGGACGAGCAGTACTTC.

About this clonotype: Relative to the germline gene, one junction end is altered; a read error may explain this. The chain couples TRBV18 to TRBJ1-4; D ambiguous. Germline values: CDR1 KGHSH, CDR2 LQKENI. The CDR3 extends over 15 amino acids. The CDR3 DNA sequence: TGTGCCCGCTCACCACCCGACATAGGGTCCCAAAAACTGTTTTTT. Translation: CARSPPDIGSQKLFF.

This clonotype occurred many times. V is TRBV5-1 and J is TRBJ2-7; D is perhaps TRBD1 or TRBD2 (5 bases each). Germline V gene lookup returns CDR1 SGHRS and CDR2 YFSETQ. The length of the CDR3 is 13 residues. Trimming removed 4 bases at V and 1 base at J, with 9 bases between. The CDR3 sequence: CASSGDGSYEQYF. The CDR3 DNA follows: TGCGCCAGCAGCGGGGACGGATCCTACGAGCAGTACTTC.

This clonotype was detected ten times or more. The CDR3 bases are TGTGCCAGCAGCTCGGTCGACGGGGGGTTCTCCTACGAGCAGTACTTC. It codes for CASSSVDGGFSYEQYF. The genes are TRBV7-2 and TRBJ2-7, with 7 bases matching TRBD2. With V trimmed by 4 bases and J by 0 bases, 9 bases remained unmatched. The CDR3 is 16 residues long. Germline CDR1 reads SGHTA; CDR2 reads FQGNSA.

This clonotype appeared a few times. CDR3 in amino acids: CASSWRATNEKLFF. For the CDR3, the DNA is TGCGCCAGCAGCTGGAGGGCAACTAATGAAAAACTGTTTTTT. V and J are TRBV5-1 and TRBJ1-4; D not resolved. The CDR3 runs to 14 residues. CDR1 is SGHRS and CDR2 is YFSETQ in the germline V gene. V was clipped by 3 bases and J by 0 bases, with 6 bases between them.

As to this clonotype: A much larger clone lies a single base off, so this may be a read error. CDR3 sequence (DNA): TGTGCCAGCAGCCAAGACCCAGCGGCACAGTACAATGTGCAGTTCTTC. This codes for CASSQDPAAQYNVQFF. The chain uses TRBV3-1 and TRBJ2-1, with D possibly being TRBD2 (5 bases). This CDR3 contains 16 residues. Germline CDR1 and CDR2: LGHDT and YNNKEL (reference sequence).

Concerning this clonotype: A much larger clone differs by one base, so this may be a read error. The chain couples TRBV13 to TRBJ1-5; D is possibly TRBD1 (5 bases). Between the trimmed V and J ends, which lost 6 bases and 5 bases, there was a span of 11 bases. Germline loops: CDR1 PRHDT, CDR2 FYEKMQ (reference sequence). There are 13 residues in the CDR3. The CDR3 nucleotides read TGTGCCAGCAGTCCAGGGATCTATCAGCCCCAGCATTTT. Translation: CASSPGIYQPQHF.

The V and J genes are TRBV7-9 and TRBJ2-2; D might be TRBD1 (6 bases). The CDR3 spans 15 residues. Looked up from germline, CDR1 is SEHNR and CDR2 is FQNEAQ (reference sequence). Trimming took 4 bases from V and 0 from J, leaving 9 bases between them. The DNA of the CDR3 is TGTGCCAGCAGCTCGGGACACCCGAACACCGGGGAGCTGTTTTTT. This translates into CASSSGHPNTGELFF.

This clonotype was recorded many times. This rearrangement joins TRBV3-1 to TRBJ2-1, with D possibly matching TRBD2 (5 bases). The CDR3 covers 13 residues. CDR1 is LGHDT and CDR2 is YNNKEL in the germline V gene (reference sequence). V was cut by 2 bases and J by 5 bases, with 7 bases left in between. The CDR3 DNA is TGTGCCAGCAGCCAAAAGACTAACAATGAGCAGTTCTTC. Translation: CASSQKTNNEQFF.

This clonotype was seen many times. The chain is built from TRBV20-1 and TRBJ2-7; the match to TRBD1 covers 9 bases. Germline V lookup: CDR1 DFQATT, CDR2 SNEGSKA (reference sequence). The CDR3 extends over 13 amino acids. After removal of 6 bases from V and 3 bases from J, the junction contained 6 bases not matched to a gene. In DNA form, the CDR3 reads TGCAGTGCCCCCGGGACAGGGAACTACGAGCAGTACTTC. Protein product: CSAPGTGNYEQYF.

V and J are TRBV2 and TRBJ2-7; 9 nucleotides align to TRBD2. Germline V gene data show CDR1 as SNHLY and CDR2 as FYNNEI. CDR3 length: 16 amino acids. Germline trimming cut 3 bases from V and 3 bases from J; bases unmatched to any gene: 9. This CDR3 reads CASSESSGGKGYEQYF. Here the CDR3 DNA reads TGTGCCAGCAGTGAGTCCAGCGGGGGGAAAGGCTACGAGCAGTACTTC.

This clonotype occurred many times. This chain links TRBV11-2 with TRBJ2-2; no clear D. The CDR3 spans 13 residues. V lost 0 bases, J lost 1 base, and 0 bases lay in between. Germline V CDR1 and CDR2: SGHAT, FQNNGV. In DNA form, the CDR3 reads TGTGCCAGCAGCTTAGAGAACACCGGGGAGCTGTTTTTT. It encodes CASSLENTGELFF.

This clonotype has ten or more counts. The rearrangement links TRBV5-1 to TRBJ1-4; a possible D gene is TRBD1 (5 bases). The length of the CDR3 is 14 residues. V was trimmed by 1 base and J by 7 bases, leaving 11 bases between them. CDR1 SGHRS and CDR2 YFSETQ come from the germline V gene. The CDR3 DNA reads as TGCGCCAGCAGCTTGACGGGGCTTGGTGAAAAACTGTTTTTT. Translating gives CASSLTGLGEKLFF.

This chain links TRBV24-1 with TRBJ2-1; 10 bases are shared with TRBD1. The junction had 6 bases not matched to a gene; V was cut back by 5 bases and J by 6 bases. Germline lookup yields CDR1 KGHDR and CDR2 SFDVKD. This CDR3 comprises 15 residues. This CDR3 is CATSVGTGVSNEQFF. CDR3 sequence (DNA): TGTGCCACCAGTGTCGGGACAGGGGTGTCCAATGAGCAGTTCTTC.

The chain is built from TRBV7-9 and TRBJ2-3, with 12 nucleotides matching TRBD2. The CDR3 covers 16 residues. CDR1 and CDR2 from the germline V gene are SEHNR and FQNEAQ (reference sequence). V trimming: 6 bases; J trimming: 10 bases; junction bases outside the gene matches: 14. The CDR3 bases are TGTGCCAGCAGTCGGGACTCTAGCGGGGGGGCCAGTGCGCAGTATTTT. This encodes CASSRDSSGGASAQYF. The whole variable domain, filled in from reference TRBV7-9 and TRBJ2-3, reads DTGVSQNPRHKITKRGQNVTFRCDPISEHNRLYWYRQTLGQGPEFLTYFQNEAQLEKSRLLSDRFSAERPKGSFSTLEIQRTEQGDSAMYLCASSRDSSGGASAQYFGPGTRLTVL.

Ten or more counts support this clonotype. The chain recombines TRBV3-1 with TRBJ2-1; 7 bases are shared with TRBD1. CDR1 is LGHDT and CDR2 is YNNKEL in the germline V gene (reference sequence). V shed 2 bases and J 5 bases; nucleotides not matched to a gene: 9. The CDR3 runs to 16 residues. CDR3 nucleotide sequence: TGTGCCAGCAGCCAACTTACAGGGGTGGTAAACAATGAGCAGTTCTTC. Translating it yields CASSQLTGVVNNEQFF.

There are a few counts of this clonotype. The CDR3 nucleotides are TGCGCCAGCAGCTTGGTCAAGCGGGGGCCCTCGAACACCGGGGAGCTGTTTTTT. Protein: CASSLVKRGPSNTGELFF. V is TRBV5-1 and J is TRBJ2-2; the match to TRBD2 covers 8 bases. The CDR3 runs to 18 residues. The ends lost 0 bases at V and 0 bases at J; junction bases unmatched: 7. The germline V gene encodes CDR1 SGHRS and CDR2 YFSETQ.

This clonotype has a count of ten or more. This sequence joins TRBV13 and TRBJ2-1; D is possibly TRBD1 (6 bases). With 1 base removed from V and 4 bases from J, the gap between germline ends came to 14 bases. Germline V gene data show CDR1 as PRHDT and CDR2 as FYEKMQ (reference sequence). The CDR3 loop spans 16 amino acids. The CDR3 protein is CASSLDGQLGYNEQFF. CDR3 coding DNA: TGTGCCAGCAGCTTAGACGGACAGTTGGGTTACAATGAGCAGTTCTTC.

The genes are TRBV28 and TRBJ2-2, with a tentative D call TRBD2 (5 bases). CDR1 is MDHEN and CDR2 is SYDVKM in the germline V gene. The CDR3 is 14 residues long. Deletions cut 2 bases from V and 8 bases from J, with 12 bases between. The CDR3 is CASSLMGRTGELFF. The CDR3 coding sequence is TGTGCCAGCAGTTTAATGGGCAGGACTGGGGAGCTGTTTTTT.

This clonotype was seen only a few times. The rearrangement uses TRBV19 and TRBJ1-1; the D gene is possibly TRBD1 (5 bases). V was clipped by 8 bases and J by 4 bases, with 17 bases between them. This CDR3 is built from 14 residues. Germline lookup yields CDR1 LNHDA and CDR2 SQIVND (reference sequence). In DNA, the CDR3 is TGTGCCAGTTCCCTCCTCCCCGGGGGCACTGAAGCTTTCTTT. Translating gives CASSLLPGGTEAFF.